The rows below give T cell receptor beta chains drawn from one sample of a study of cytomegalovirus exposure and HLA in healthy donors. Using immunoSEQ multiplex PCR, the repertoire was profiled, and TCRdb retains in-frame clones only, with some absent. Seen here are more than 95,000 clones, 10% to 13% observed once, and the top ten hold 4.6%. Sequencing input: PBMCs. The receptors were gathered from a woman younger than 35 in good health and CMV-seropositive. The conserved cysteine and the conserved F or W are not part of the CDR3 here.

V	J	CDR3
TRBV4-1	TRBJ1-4	ASSQLIRSEEKLF
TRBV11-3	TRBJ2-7	ASSLSRGDYEQY
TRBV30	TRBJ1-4	AWSVQRRGPATNEKLF
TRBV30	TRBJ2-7	AWSASGTYEQY
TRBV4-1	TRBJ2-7	ASSQVSGTYEQY
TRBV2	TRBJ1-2	ASSHIPGTGDYGYT
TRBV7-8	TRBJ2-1	ASSPLESVAEEQF
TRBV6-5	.	ASSYNGEGYEQY
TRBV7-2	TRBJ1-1	ASSSVVFGTGGAF
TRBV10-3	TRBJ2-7	AISEVASGYEQY
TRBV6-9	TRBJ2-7	ASSGQSRPGSSYEQY
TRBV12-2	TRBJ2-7	ASRLEVQGASYEQY
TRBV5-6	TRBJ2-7	ASSLWAWASIVSEQY
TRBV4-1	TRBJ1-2	ASSQDHRGTYGYT
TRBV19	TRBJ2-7	ASTRDYRASGEQY
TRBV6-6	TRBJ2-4	ASSQTGENIQY
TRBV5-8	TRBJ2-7	ASSTGGLRYEQY
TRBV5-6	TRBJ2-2	ASSFASTGELF
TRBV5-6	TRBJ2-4	ASSASPGQVN
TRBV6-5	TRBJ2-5	AIRRAGAGETQY
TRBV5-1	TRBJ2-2	ASTYSTGELF
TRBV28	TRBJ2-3	ASNGGRRVTDTQY
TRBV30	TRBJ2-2	AWSPGPGGGTGELF
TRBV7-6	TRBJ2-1	ASSLEAGTVYNEQF
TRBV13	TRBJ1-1	ASNRRTAKNTEAF
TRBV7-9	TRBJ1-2	ASSFYAGINGYT
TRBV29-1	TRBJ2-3	SVAPGASSTDTQY
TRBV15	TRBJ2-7	ATSPGGRSRGNEQY
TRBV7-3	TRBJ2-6	ASSLTPVVENSGASVLT
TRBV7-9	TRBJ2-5	ASSLGGTGTQY
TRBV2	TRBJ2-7	ASSEERATSSYEQY
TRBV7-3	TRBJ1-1	ASSLIVNTEAF